The 10 T cell receptor beta chains presented below share a single source sample, sequenced in a study of blood T cell repertoires in COVID-19. The table came from immunoSEQ multiplex PCR; TCRdb's copy has only in-frame clones and leaves some out. The sample has 350,000 or so clones, 88% seen once. Sample: PBMCs or T cells enriched from blood (not recorded which). Receptors originate from a woman in her twenties or thirties who had been exposed to COVID-19.

The chain couples TRBV7-2 to TRBJ2-7, with 7 bases matching TRBD2. In germline, CDR1 is SGHTA, CDR2 FQGNSA. This CDR3 comprises 14 residues. V was pared by 2 bases and J by 2 bases, with 3 bases of the junction left unmatched. The CDR3 loop is CASSLPTSPYEQYF. In DNA, the CDR3 is TGTGCCAGCAGCTTACCGACTAGCCCCTACGAGCAGTACTTC.

The chain combines TRBV6-5 with TRBJ1-1, with D possibly matching TRBD1 (5 bases). Germline V gene sequence: CDR1 MNHEY, CDR2 SVGAGI. The CDR3 runs 15 residues. V was cut by 7 bases and J by 0 bases, with 15 bases left in between. The CDR3: CASTMTRGMNTEAFF. In DNA, the CDR3 is TGTGCCAGCACGATGACAAGGGGAATGAACACTGAAGCTTTCTTT.

V and J are TRBV14 and TRBJ2-3, with a weak D call TRBD2 (6 bases). This CDR3 has 16 amino acids. Per the germline V gene, CDR1 is SGHDN and CDR2 is FVKESK. V lost 0 bases and J lost 3, with 13 bases in between. In DNA, the CDR3 is TGTGCCAGCAGCCAAGATCTTGGGACTCTTACAGATACGCAGTATTTT. Its protein is CASSQDLGTLTDTQYF. The whole variable domain, filled in from reference TRBV14 and TRBJ2-3, reads EAGVTQFPSHSVIEKGQTVTLRCDPISGHDNLYWYRRVMGKEIKFLLHFVKESKQDESGMPNNRFLAERTGGTYSTLKVQPAELEDSGVYFCASSQDLGTLTDTQYFGPGTRLTVL.

A remark on this clone: The sample holds other DNA sequences that translate to the same CDR3. The chain links TRBV18 to TRBJ1-5; D call uncertain. V was cut by 3 bases and J by 5 bases, with 8 bases left in between. This CDR3 spans 13 amino acids. The V gene's germline CDR1 is KGHSH and CDR2 LQKENI. The CDR3 DNA is TGTGCCAGCTCACCGGGGAGGGATCAGCCCCAGCATTTT. Protein product: CASSPGRDQPQHF.

This CDR3 is CASSRTGSYEQYF. The DNA for the CDR3 is TGTGCCAGCAGCCGGACAGGGTCCTACGAGCAGTACTTC. The rearrangement uses TRBV6-2 or TRBV6-3 and TRBJ2-7; 8 bases align to TRBD1. The trim removed 6 bases at V and 1 base at J, leaving 2 bases unmatched. Germline CDR1 MNHEY, CDR2 SVGEGT. The CDR3 loop spans 13 amino acids.

V is TRBV15 and J is TRBJ2-5; D is perhaps TRBD1 (5 bases). The CDR3 totals 17 residues. Germline lookup yields CDR1 LNHNV and CDR2 YYDKDF (reference sequence). V lost 0 bases and J lost 2, with 16 bases in between. The CDR3 reads CATSRDGAGPSQETQYF. The CDR3 DNA is TGTGCCACCAGCAGAGATGGGGCTGGCCCTTCTCAAGAGACCCAGTACTTC.

This rearrangement joins TRBV7-9 to TRBJ2-7; 11 bases are shared with TRBD2. The CDR3 is 16 residues long. V shed 1 base, J shed 6 bases, and the junction held 8 bases outside the gene matches. Germline CDR1 and CDR2: SEHNR and FQNEAQ (reference sequence). The CDR3 region is CASSLGLGLAGGEQYF. CDR3 DNA: TGTGCCAGCAGCTTAGGGCTAGGGCTAGCGGGAGGCGAGCAGTACTTC.

The chain combines TRBV24-1 with TRBJ2-1; 11 nucleotides line up with TRBD2. Germline lookup yields CDR1 KGHDR and CDR2 SFDVKD. V shed 3 bases and J 3 bases; nucleotides not matched to a gene: 9. This CDR3 is 18 amino acids long. CDR3 nucleotides: TGTGCCACCAGTGATCCCTCTCTAGCGGGAGGAGGCTACAATGAGCAGTTCTTC. Protein product: CATSDPSLAGGGYNEQFF.

This clone was recorded only once. The rearrangement joins TRBV6-2 or TRBV6-3 to TRBJ2-2, with a weak D call TRBD1 (6 bases). The germline V and J ends were trimmed by 2 bases and 0 bases, with 10 bases remaining between them. CDR3 size: 16 residues. CDR1 is MNHEY and CDR2 is SVGEGT in the germline V gene. The CDR3 spells CASSYQGFANTGELFF. The CDR3 DNA is TGTGCCAGCAGTTACCAGGGGTTCGCGAACACCGGGGAGCTGTTTTTT.

The rearrangement links TRBV18 to TRBJ2-5; 7 nucleotides line up with TRBD2. V gave up 4 bases and J gave up 1 base; unmatched junction bases: 6. This CDR3 comprises 15 residues. Looked up from germline, CDR1 is KGHSH and CDR2 is LQKENI. CDR3 protein: CASSRLAELQETQYF. CDR3 nucleotide sequence: TGTGCCAGCTCACGTCTAGCGGAACTCCAAGAGACCCAGTACTTC.